This T cell receptor (beta chain) is from a study of long-term antiretroviral therapy in people with HIV (dated by TCRdb to 2021 to 2024). Study-level background: Collection of the earliest samples took place about a decade ahead of the 2015 WHO recommendation for immediate ART, at a time when ART was typically delayed until CD4 counts fell. A retrospective serial study tested whether ART initiation and durable HIV suppression were associated with changes in peripheral blood TRB repertoire composition and diversity. A total of some 200 cryopreserved PBMC samples came from approximately 30 adults with confirmed HIV infection and were collected serially over a mean of roughly six years (range 1-12). Eleven of the 30 participants with HIV were female. No cross-contamination during QIAcube processing was shown when test extractions of a monoclonal T-cell line were performed alongside roughly 30 polyclonal samples. What the research found in general, with its limitations: HIV repertoires had narrower CDR3 length ranges than controls, and the network structure suggested an antigen-experienced repertoire that shifted only slightly toward naive after ART. Because pre-ART samples had limited cell numbers, profiling was done on unsorted PBMC rather than on sorted CD4+ and CD8+ T cells. Expanded TRB clones identified before ART initiation dominated the repertoire at all time points, although this dominance fluctuated and declined in many PLHIV after ART. ART initiation was associated with a significant increase in TRB diversity, but diversity stayed significantly below transplant donor controls even after long-term ART. Inferences about post-ART repertoire changes are limited because no data were available on ART adherence, viral resistance or therapy changes. Limited PBMC availability meant only the TCR beta chain was sequenced, without alpha chain pairing. The samples were dated from about 2004 to 2017, and the ART regimens that were used may be less effective than current ART regimens.

Inclusion was restricted to participants for whom at least one PBMC sample before ART initiation and at least two post-ART samples were available. Every participant with HIV received treatment in the United States of America. Before DNA extraction, cryopreserved samples containing roughly 1-10 million PBMC were thawed and washed. At the time of the earliest PBMC sample, participants with HIV were aged between roughly 20 and 55 years. PBMC samples from each participant spanned 1-4 timepoints before ART initiation and 2-8 timepoints after ART initiation, with a median of 7 samples. Serial HIV viral load, CD4+ T-cell count, ART history and demographic data were obtained for every participant. A Qiagen kit on a QIAcube was used to extract genomic DNA from unsorted PBMC, with samples processed in batches of 12. In the case of this clone: Its cognate antigen has yet to be identified. The sample holds no much larger clone one base away, and base qualities are not on file.

Sequencing of the TRB variable region was done with the immunoSEQ hsTCRB v3.0 assay at survey level resolution. TRB sequencing targeted a depth of about 35,000-50,000 T-cell genomes per sample. Pooled TRB libraries were sequenced on an Illumina MiSeq with a v3 150-cycle kit. The study's own analysis went as follows. Repertoire analysis was run in R within a reproducible Nextflow workflow that covered QC, data transformation and analysis. LymphoSeq2, an R package for AIRR-Seq data exploration, was used to implement custom analyses. Four samples yielding fewer than 5000 total TRB sequences were excluded, leaving 150 to 200 analyzed HIV repertoires. Of the approximately 190 retained HIV repertoires, approximately 57 were collected before and roughly 130 after ART initiation. Repertoires were downsampled to 5000 TRB nucleotide sequences, with summary statistics averaged over 100 downsampling iterations. TRB sequences were retained for analysis only if CDR3 regions of at least seven amino acids were present. Diversity was measured with a Shannon entropy-derived clonality score and the Gini coefficient. In repertoire networks, the top 5000 CDR3 amino acid sequences were linked whenever an edit distance of one separated two sequences. Antigen specificity groups and MHC restriction were predicted for TRB CDR3 amino acid sequences with GLIPH2. To flag known CMV, EBV, HIV or tissue antigen associations, CDR3 amino acid sequences were matched against VDJdb and McPAS-TCR. Pre-ART, post-ART and control groups were compared with Wilcoxon signed-rank tests and Holm-Bonferroni correction. The table was pulled from immuneACCESS by TCRdb, which kept in-frame rearrangements only. Such tables lose some clones; where checked, under half of the loss comes from unresolved V genes, and the rest has no known cause. The V and J calls and clone size come from that table; D and trimming were worked out from the DNA. Counted in this sample were under 7,000 clones; about three quarters of them appeared once. More than 8.5% of the sample is held by the ten biggest clonotypes.

Via the germline V gene (reference sequence), CDR1 is GTSNPN and CDR2 SVGIG. Reading from cysteine to phenylalanine, the CDR3 counts 12 amino acids. CDR3 DNA is the only sequence kept; it has 36 bases, read in frame from the first base. The V end loses 5 bases and the J end loses 5 bases, and a stretch of 12 bases separates them. The material was unsorted PBMCs, obtained 1.8 years before starting antiretroviral therapy. The clonotype comes from a man aged 40-49 years with HIV. The rearrangement combines TRBV30 with TRBJ2-5; too little of a D gene remains to name it. CDR3 sequence: CAWETPWETQYF. The bases read TGTGCCTGGGAGACTCCCTGGGAGACCCAGTACTTC. The full variable domain, completed from the reference TRBV30 and TRBJ2-5 proteins outside the CDR3, reads SQTIHQWPATLVQPVGSPLSLECTVEGTSNPNLYWYRQAAGRGLQLLFYSVGIGQISSEVPQNLSASRPQDRQFILSSKKLLLSDSGFYLCAWETPWETQYFGPGTRLLVL.